A single T cell receptor (beta chain) is shown here with its context. The data were obtained in a study of technical replicates of blood from a few donors. CDR1 and CDR2 (germline): SQVTM, ANQGSEA. The ends were cut back, 6 bases at V and 2 bases at J, with 10 bases in the middle. This CDR3 has 12 amino acids. The data were produced by immunoSEQ multiplex PCR, yet TCRdb's version contains in-frame clones alone and is incomplete. Among tens of thousands of clones, nearly 98% were seen once, and the ten largest hold 0.2% to 0.25%. The sequencing sample was made of T cells isolated from PBMCs. This sequence joins TRBV29-1 and TRBJ1-2, with D perhaps matching TRBD1 (5 bases). This receptor was taken from a human donor in good health. CDR3 bases: TGCAGCGTGGCAGGGTCCAACTATGGCTACACCTTC. Protein: CSVAGSNYGYTF.